This T cell receptor beta chain stems from a study of cytomegalovirus exposure and HLA in healthy donors. Study observations and caveats: The majority of TCR sequences were rare, yet some public TCRs appeared in many donors.

13 Jbeta primers and 60 Vbeta primers were used for the PCR. The repertoire was sequenced with immunoSEQ multiplex PCR; TCRdb's copy has only in-frame clones and lacks some. This table holds 140,000 or so clones, over 60% found once. Of note for this clone: The antigen remains undetermined.

This CDR3 has 14 amino acids. Germline-derived CDR1 and CDR2 are SQVTM and ANQGSEA. V lost 4 bases to trimming and J lost 0 bases, with 12 bases between them. Source material: PBMCs. The receptor was derived from a woman aged 25 to 39 in good health and CMV-seronegative. The genes are TRBV29-1 and TRBJ1-1; D not certain. CDR3 region: CSVVLRLVNTEAFF. The CDR3 DNA reads as TGCAGCGTTGTCTTGAGGTTAGTGAACACTGAAGCTTTCTTT. The complete variable domain, with remaining parts taken from reference TRBV29-1 and TRBJ1-1, reads SAVISQKPSRDICQRGTSLTIQCQVDSQVTMMFWYRQQPGQSLTLIATANQGSEATYESGFVIDKFPISRPNLTFSTLTVSNMSPEDSSIYLCSVVLRLVNTEAFFGQGTRLTVV.